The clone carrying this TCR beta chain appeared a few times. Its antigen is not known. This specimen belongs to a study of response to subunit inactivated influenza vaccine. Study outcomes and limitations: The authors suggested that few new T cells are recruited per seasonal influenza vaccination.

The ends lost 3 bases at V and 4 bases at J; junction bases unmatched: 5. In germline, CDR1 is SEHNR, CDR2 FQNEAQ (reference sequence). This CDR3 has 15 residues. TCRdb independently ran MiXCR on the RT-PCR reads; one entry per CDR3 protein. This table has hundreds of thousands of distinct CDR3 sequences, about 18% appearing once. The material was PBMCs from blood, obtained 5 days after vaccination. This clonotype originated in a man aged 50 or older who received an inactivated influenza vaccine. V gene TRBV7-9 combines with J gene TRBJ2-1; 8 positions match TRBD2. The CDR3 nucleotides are TGTGCCAGCAGCTTTGGGGCTAGCGGGTACAATGAGCAGTTCTTC. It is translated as CASSFGASGYNEQFF.